This T cell receptor (beta chain) originates from a study of radiation and T cells in renal cell carcinoma. At the level of the study: Nephrectomy followed 15 Gy stereotactic body radiation by 4 weeks. Study-level points and caveats: From baseline, blood top tumor clonotypes peaked at 2 weeks post-radiation.

This clone is a singleton in its sample. Its antigen is undetermined. The same CDR3 can be traced to other DNA sequences in this sample. Measured with immunoSEQ multiplex PCR; TCRdb has only the in-frame clones, and not every one. Altogether some 120,000 clones are present, 88% being singletons, with the ten largest covering 5.8%. The time point denotes: blood 2 weeks post-SBRT. Indicated treatment: 15 Gy SBRT to primary tumor, nephrectomy 4 weeks later. Germline assignment: CDR1 SGDLS and CDR2 YYNGEE. This CDR3 contains 14 residues. Unmatched junction bases numbered 5, after V lost 0 bases and J lost 6 bases.

The gene calls are TRBV9 and TRBJ2-7; 8 bases match TRBD1. This receptor was obtained from a woman aged 70-85 years with renal cell carcinoma. The sample was blood, taken from a patient whose treatment included radiotherapy and nephrectomy. The CDR3 loop is CASSVAQGEGEQYF. DNA of the CDR3: TGTGCCAGCAGCGTAGCACAGGGGGAAGGCGAGCAGTACTTC.